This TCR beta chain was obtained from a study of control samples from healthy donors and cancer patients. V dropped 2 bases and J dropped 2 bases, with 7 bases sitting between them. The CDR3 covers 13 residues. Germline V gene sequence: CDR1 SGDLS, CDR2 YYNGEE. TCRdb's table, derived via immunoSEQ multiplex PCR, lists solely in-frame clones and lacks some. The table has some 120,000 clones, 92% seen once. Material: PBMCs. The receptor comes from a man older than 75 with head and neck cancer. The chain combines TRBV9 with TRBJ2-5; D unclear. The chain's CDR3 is CASSVGWQETQYF. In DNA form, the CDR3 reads TGTGCCAGCAGCGTCGGCTGGCAAGAGACCCAGTACTTC.